What follows are 5 T cell receptor beta chains derived from one specimen sequenced in a study of T cell responses to AZD1222 COVID-19 vaccine. Repertoires were generated with immunoSEQ multiplex PCR, while TCRdb's copy carries only in-frame clones and drops some. The data show under 200,000 clones, almost 95% seen once. The source was peripheral blood, collected on day 0 of AZD1222 vaccination. The receptors originated from an adult in good health.

This clone was picked up one time. This chain uses TRBV23-1 with TRBJ2-1; D remains ambiguous. TRBV23-1 is labeled an ORF, and its function is uncertain. V dropped 4 bases and J dropped 8 bases, with 18 bases sitting between them. This CDR3 comprises 15 residues. CDR3 DNA: TGCGCCAGCAGTCTAAGGAAGACCCTTGGCTATGAGCAGTTCTTC. This encodes CASSLRKTLGYEQFF.

J is TRBJ2-1 and V is TRBV10-2, with D perhaps TRBD2 (5 bases). Trimming took 7 bases from V and 0 from J, leaving 16 bases between them. This CDR3 is built from 16 residues. From germline, CDR1 is WSHSY and CDR2 SAAADI. CDR3 amino acids: CASTPVRASSYNEQFF. In DNA form, the CDR3 reads TGCGCCAGCACTCCTGTGCGGGCAAGCTCCTACAATGAGCAGTTCTTC.

The chain joins TRBV5-5 to TRBJ2-1; 8 nucleotides line up with TRBD2. This CDR3 spans 17 amino acids. The V and J ends lost 2 bases and 0 bases, in that order; junction bases with no gene match: 7. Germline CDR1 SGHKS, CDR2 YYEKEE (reference sequence). CDR3 in DNA: TGTGCCAGCAGCTTCTCTACGGGACTAGACTCCTACAATGAGCAGTTCTTC. Protein: CASSFSTGLDSYNEQFF.

The CDR3 here is CASRQTGSPLHF. CDR3 nucleotide sequence: TGTGCCAGCAGACAGACCGGTTCACCCCTCCACTTT. This chain uses TRBV7-3 with TRBJ1-6; D not certain. Trimming took off 6 bases at V and 9 bases at J, with 9 bases between the two ends. Germline V gives CDR1 SGHTA, CDR2 FQGTGA. The CDR3 is 12 amino acids. The full variable domain, its missing parts supplied by reference TRBV7-3 and TRBJ1-6, is GAGVSQTPSNKVTEKGKYVELRCDPISGHTALYWYRQSLGQGPEFLIYFQGTGAADDSGLPNDRFFAVRPEGSVSTLKIQRTERGDSAVYLCASRQTGSPLHFGNGTRLTVT.

V and J are TRBV5-1 and TRBJ1-1, with 7 bases that match TRBD1. The CDR3 extends over 12 amino acids. V dropped 4 bases and J dropped 8; count of bases not matched to a gene: 5. The V gene's germline CDR1 is SGHRS and CDR2 YFSETQ. The CDR3 protein is CASSPGTEEAFF. Written as DNA, the CDR3 is TGCGCCAGCAGCCCAGGGACAGAAGAAGCTTTCTTT.